Listed here are 12 T cell receptor beta chains from one sample, sequenced in a study of blood T cell repertoires in COVID-19. Here immunoSEQ multiplex PCR was the method, and the copy in TCRdb shows in-frame clones only, minus some. The sample yields about 52,000 clones, over 75% seen once. The sequenced sample was peripheral blood. These receptors originate from a woman aged 80 or older with COVID-19, enrolled during active disease.

This clone was observed once. This sequence joins TRBV5-8 and TRBJ1-5, with 11 positions matching TRBD1. This CDR3 region has 16 residues. Trimming removed 4 bases from V and 6 bases from J; junction bases left unmatched: 9. CDR1 SGHTS and CDR2 YDEGEE come from the germline V gene. DNA for the CDR3: TGTGCCAGCAGCGCCAGGACAGGGGGCAATTCTCAGCCCCAGCATTTT. Translation: CASSARTGGNSQPQHF.

The chain links TRBV18 to TRBJ2-2; D ambiguous. The germline V gene encodes CDR1 KGHSH and CDR2 LQKENI. The germline V and J ends were trimmed by 3 bases and 4 bases, with 12 bases remaining between them. This CDR3 region has 15 residues. The CDR3 DNA sequence: TGTGCCAGCTCACCCTTTCCGTTCGGCACCGGGGAGCTGTTTTTT. Encoded protein: CASSPFPFGTGELFF.

This clone was counted once. The V call is TRBV7-2, the J call TRBJ1-6; 11 bases align to TRBD1. The CDR3 extends over 17 amino acids. Germline V gene data show CDR1 as SGHTA and CDR2 as FQGNSA. With V trimmed by 6 bases and J by 8 bases, 12 bases remained unmatched. The CDR3 spells CASSLTGGQGVHSPLHF. The CDR3 DNA is TGTGCCAGCAGTCTCACGGGGGGACAGGGGGTTCATTCACCCCTCCACTTT.

CDR3 loop: CSVEGAQTMGARNIQYF. The CDR3 DNA follows: TGCAGCGTTGAAGGGGCGCAGACGATGGGGGCGCGGAACATTCAGTACTTC. This sequence joins TRBV29-1 and TRBJ2-4; D possibly corresponds to TRBD1 (6 bases). Per the germline V gene, CDR1 is SQVTM and CDR2 is ANQGSEA. Trimming pared 1 base from V and 7 bases from J, leaving 23 bases between. The CDR3 is 17 residues long.

This clone was recorded a few times. The V and J genes are TRBV10-3 and TRBJ2-3; 10 bases fit TRBD2. This CDR3 spans 14 amino acids. Germline lookup yields CDR1 ENHRY and CDR2 SYGVKD. V lost 11 bases to trimming and J lost 0 bases; unmatched junction nucleotides: 5. The CDR3 DNA follows: TGTGCCGTCACTAGCGGGACTAGCACAGATACGCAGTATTTT. It specifies CAVTSGTSTDTQYF.

This chain links TRBV28 with TRBJ1-5; TRBD1 might be the D (6 bases). Trimming removed 6 bases from V and 4 bases from J, with 13 bases in between. Germline V gene data show CDR1 as MDHEN and CDR2 as SYDVKM. The CDR3 covers 14 residues. In DNA, the CDR3 is TGTGCCAGCAGATGGACAGCTTTTAATCAGCCCCAGCATTTT. Encoded protein: CASRWTAFNQPQHF.

The rearrangement links TRBV28 to TRBJ1-1; 9 bases fit TRBD1. V lost 3 bases and J lost 7; bases outside the gene matches: 21. In germline, CDR1 is MDHEN, CDR2 SYDVKM. The CDR3 has 19 residues. The CDR3 DNA sequence: TGTGCCAGCAGTTTTTTAGTTCTCTCTCGCAAGGACAGGGGAGGTGAAGCTTTCTTT. It specifies CASSFLVLSRKDRGGEAFF.

The CDR3 spells CASTLSGRVNNEQFF. The CDR3 bases are TGTGCCAGCACGTTGAGCGGGAGGGTTAACAATGAGCAGTTCTTC. The chain couples TRBV3-1 (or the pseudogene TRBV3-2) to TRBJ2-1; 10 bases fit TRBD2. Germline CDR1 reads LGHDT; CDR2 reads YNNKEL (reference sequence). After removal of 7 bases from V and 5 bases from J, the junction contained 8 bases not matched to a gene. The CDR3 covers 15 residues.

The chain couples TRBV3-1 (or the pseudogene TRBV3-2) to TRBJ2-1; D possibly corresponds to TRBD1 (5 bases). This CDR3 comprises 11 residues. Germline lookup yields CDR1 LGHDT and CDR2 YNNKEL (reference sequence). Trimming stripped 4 bases from V and 10 bases from J, with 8 bases between. CDR3 region: CASSLSGEQFF. As DNA, the CDR3 is TGTGCCAGCAGCCTCTCAGGGGAGCAGTTCTTC.

The rearrangement joins TRBV5-6 to TRBJ2-1; TRBD1 aligns across 9 bases. There are 15 residues in the CDR3. Looked up from germline, CDR1 is SGHDT and CDR2 is YYEEEE. The V and J ends lost 5 bases and 5 bases, in that order; junction bases with no gene match: 8. CDR3: CASRPTGGADNEQFF. DNA of the CDR3: TGTGCCAGCAGGCCAACAGGGGGCGCCGACAATGAGCAGTTCTTC.

The genes are TRBV21-1 and TRBJ2-7; the table's D call, TRBD2, was not checked against the DNA. TRBV21-1 is annotated as a pseudogene. This CDR3 is 14 amino acids long. CDR3 loop: CASSKGGSTYEQYF. CDR3 DNA: TGTGCCAGCAGCAAAGGAGGGTCCACCTACGAGCAGTACTTC.

V and J are TRBV10-3 and TRBJ2-5; 8 nucleotides match TRBD2. V dropped 3 bases and J dropped 8; count of bases not matched to a gene: 11. CDR1 is ENHRY and CDR2 is SYGVKD in the germline V gene. The CDR3 is 15 amino acids. CDR3 loop: CAISERSGLAGTQYF. CDR3 nucleotides: TGTGCCATCAGTGAAAGATCGGGGTTAGCGGGAACCCAGTACTTC.